Detailed here is one T cell receptor (beta chain). This clonotype occurred many times. What antigen it recognizes has not been identified. One base away there is no much larger clone; base qualities are not given. This record belongs to a study of identical twins (dated by TCRdb to about 2016). About the full investigation: TCR alpha and beta repertoires from monozygotic twins, unrelated adults of various ages and cord blood were deep-sequenced to test whether fetal clonotypes persist. Replicate twin experiments were performed at different times using different library preparation protocols to rule out contamination. What the study reported, not specific to this receptor: Invariant T cells such as MAIT and iNKT could partly confound zero-insertion analyses, although diverse VJ usage argued against such confounding for most clonotypes. Compared with coincidental sharing between unrelated individuals, out-of-frame TCR alpha sequences shared between twins showed an excess of sequences with low generation probability. In beta out-of-frame sequences, excess twin sharing was weaker, because having fewer shared sequences lowered the signal-to-noise ratio. Because the same donors could not be followed over many years, the conclusions depended on cross-sectional statistical analysis. Out-of-frame TCR alpha sharing in monozygotic twins was systematically underestimated by recombination models, whereas sharing between unrelated individuals was in agreement with the recombination models. Abundant cord blood beta clonotypes carried fewer insertions; young adult naive repertoires showed a weaker similar trend, while memory repertoires showed none.

Including the terminal cysteine and phenylalanine, the CDR3 comprises 14 residues. Here the CDR3 DNA is all that survives: 42 bases in frame from base 1. V gives up 6 bases and J gives up 3 bases, and the segment between their germline ends measures 15 bases. All donors were healthy Caucasians. Three pairs of female monozygotic twins, all aged about 18 to 30 years, made up the twin cohort. Positive isolation kits from Invitrogen were used to isolate CD4+ and CD8+ T cell populations. Library preparation was by 5' RACE. TCRdb names Illumina HiSeq 2000 as the instrument used. Template switching added a universal primer binding site, and the final cDNA carried a unique molecular identifier that allowed TCR cDNA molecules to be counted accurately. Specific primers in the conserved constant-segment region were used to synthesize first-strand cDNA for TCR alpha and beta chains. To control for contamination, each cDNA library was double barcoded with a SMART-Mk sample barcode plus Illumina barcodes. Two successive PCR steps introduced TruSeq adapter sequences along with Illumina sample barcodes. The TCR alpha and beta cDNA libraries were sequenced on the Illumina HiSeq platform using custom primers. The original pipeline was this. Raw reads were processed with MiGEC to extract unique molecular identifiers, and MiXCR was used to determine CDR3 positions. Recombination models were inferred per individual with the repgenHMM and IGoR tools using an EM algorithm. The tcR package in R was used for shared clonotype analysis, with sharing normalized by the product of cloneset sizes. To study raw recombination free of thymic and clonal selection effects, out-of-frame nonproductive sequences were analyzed. TCRdb redid the processing of the public reads, applying fastp at Q25 and MiXCR, and retained in-frame beta chains. Every distinct CDR3 protein forms one entry, paired with its most common genes and DNA. The V and J calls and clone size are TCRdb's, not the authors'. A total of some 500,000 distinct CDR3 sequences appear in this sample, roughly an eighth of them only once. 0.98% of the sample goes to the ten largest clones.

The data also belong to a second study, concerning yellow fever vaccine responses in identical twins. The second study reports: According to the authors, the vaccine-induced T cell response in identical twins seemed to be partly convergent and partly specific to each individual. In identical twins, the study followed T cell clones that responded to the vaccine with precision.

This sequence originates from a young woman in good health. The specimen sequenced was CD4+ T cells sorted from blood. This chain joins TRBV12-3 or TRBV12-4 to TRBJ2-7; the D gene is unclear. The DNA sequence reads TGTGCCAGCAGCGTGTTGGGCAAGCTCTACGAGCAGTACTTC. It is translated as CASSVLGKLYEQYF.